Listed below are T cell receptor beta chains from one sample, sequenced in a study of CD8+ T cells in alopecia areata. Sequencing used immunoSEQ multiplex PCR; TCRdb keeps in-frame clones, though not all of them. The sample gives 98,000 or so clones, 55% to 70% of which show up once; around a quarter is in the top ten. Sequencing used NKG2D-low CD8+ T cells sorted from blood. These receptor sequences come from a human donor with alopecia areata. The CDR3 runs from the conserved cysteine through the conserved F or W. D genes are given only for firm matches. Part of the rows lack a size; the others show once, few, many or a class for expanded clones.

cdr3_length	clone_size	d_call	j_call	v_call	cdr3_aa	cdr3_nt
14	once	-	TRBJ1-2	TRBV7-2	CASSPGQTNYGYTF	TGTGCCAGCAGCCCCGGACAGACTAACTATGGCTACACCTTC
13	-	-	TRBJ2-1	TRBV29-1	CSVERPGSGEQFF	TGCAGCGTCGAACGCCCAGGTTCAGGGGAGCAGTTCTTC
12	-	-	TRBJ2-1	TRBV2	CASSKGYNEQFF	TGTGCCAGCAGTAAAGGGTACAATGAGCAGTTCTTC
12	-	TRBD2	TRBJ2-7	TRBV29-1	CSVEGTSDEQYF	TGCAGCGTTGAAGGGACTAGCGACGAGCAGTACTTC
16	-	TRBD2	TRBJ2-1	TRBV27	CASSSRGLAGADEQFF	TGTGCCAGCAGTTCCAGGGGCCTAGCGGGAGCCGATGAGCAGTTCTTC
13	many	-	TRBJ2-3	TRBV9	CASSVEPPDTQYF	TGTGCCAGCAGCGTAGAACCCCCCGATACGCAGTATTTT
13	-	-	TRBJ2-1	TRBV19	CASSTTPGNEQFF	TGTGCCAGTAGTACTACCCCGGGAAATGAGCAGTTCTTC
12	-	-	TRBJ2-3	TRBV9	CASSTPRDTQYF	TGTGCCAGCAGCACACCCAGAGATACGCAGTATTTT
16	-	TRBD1	TRBJ1-2	TRBV7-9	CASIRTGGNFNYGYTF	TGTGCCAGCATAAGGACAGGGGGTAATTTTAACTATGGCTACACCTTC
16	many	TRBD2	TRBJ2-5	TRBV27	CASSFEPGGLQETQYF	TGTGCCAGCAGTTTTGAACCGGGAGGGCTCCAAGAGACCCAGTACTTC
13	-	-	TRBJ2-7	TRBV13	CASSLVRGNEQYF	TGTGCCAGCAGCTTAGTCCGCGGGAATGAGCAGTACTTC
11	-	-	TRBJ2-3	TRBV7-2	CASSLSGFQYF	TGTGCCAGCAGCTTATCAGGGTTCCAGTATTTT
18	-	-	TRBJ1-4	TRBV23-1	CASSQSTDSGRWDEKLFF	TGCGCCAGCAGTCAATCGACGGACAGTGGGCGATGGGATGAAAAACTGTTTTTT
14	-	-	TRBJ2-2	TRBV4-1	CASSQGQVAKELFF	TGCGCCAGCAGCCAAGGACAGGTAGCAAAGGAGCTGTTTTTT
13	many	-	TRBJ2-7	TRBV27	CASSSGPSYEQYF	TGTGCCAGCAGTTCGGGGCCGTCCTACGAGCAGTACTTC
19	-	TRBD1	TRBJ2-4	TRBV5-1	CASSSRTGILRGSKNIQYF	TGCGCCAGCAGCTCAAGGACAGGAATACTTCGAGGGTCCAAAAACATTCAGTACTTC
16	-	-	TRBJ1-2	TRBV6-5	CASSYTTEGVNYGYTF	TGTGCCAGCAGTTACACCACGGAAGGAGTTAACTATGGCTACACCTTC
20	-	TRBD2	TRBJ2-1	TRBV5-1	CASSLDVAGGPGSSYNEQFF	TGCGCCAGCAGCTTGGATGTAGCGGGAGGGCCGGGAAGCTCCTACAATGAGCAGTTCTTC
12	-	-	TRBJ2-1	TRBV29-1	CSAEQRDNEQFF	TGCAGCGCTGAACAGCGGGACAATGAGCAGTTCTTC
16	-	TRBD2	TRBJ2-5	TRBV10-2	CASSLSAGRTQETQYF	TGCGCCAGCAGTTTGTCAGCGGGGAGAACCCAAGAGACCCAGTACTTC
13	-	-	TRBJ2-3	TRBV15	CATSRDGSSTQYF	TGTGCCACCAGCAGAGATGGGAGTAGTACGCAGTATTTT
14	few	-	TRBJ2-2	TRBV7-8	CASSLGGDTGELFF	TGTGCCAGCAGCTTAGGAGGGGACACCGGGGAGCTGTTTTTT
16	-	-	TRBJ2-4	TRBV15	CATSSTVTRYKNIQYF	TGTGCCACCAGCTCGACGGTCACGCGTTACAAAAACATTCAGTACTTC
16	-	-	TRBJ1-3	TRBV25-1	CASSESWDYSGNTIYF	TGTGCCAGCAGTGAATCGTGGGATTACTCTGGAAACACCATATATTTT
15	-	-	TRBJ2-5	TRBV7-2	CASSSRGGGQETQYF	TGTGCCAGCAGCTCAAGGGGAGGGGGACAAGAGACCCAGTACTTC
16	few	TRBD2	TRBJ2-3	TRBV7-2	CASSPLRVGGTDTQYF	TGTGCCAGCAGCCCTCTCCGAGTGGGGGGGACAGATACGCAGTATTTT
12	-	-	TRBJ2-7	TRBV27	CASSSGPYEQYF	TGTGCCAGCAGTTCAGGACCCTACGAGCAGTACTTC
15	-	TRBD2	TRBJ2-1	TRBV27	CASSRTSGSYNEQFF	TGTGCCAGCAGCCGGACTAGCGGGAGTTACAATGAGCAGTTCTTC
16	few	TRBD2	TRBJ2-3	TRBV7-9	CASSLDLAGPTDTQYF	TGTGCCAGCAGCTTAGACCTAGCGGGACCAACAGATACGCAGTATTTT
15	-	-	TRBJ2-7	TRBV13	CASSSNRDGVYEQYF	TGTGCCAGCAGCTCAAACAGGGATGGAGTCTACGAGCAGTACTTC
14	-	-	TRBJ2-7	TRBV4-1	CASSQVRGLYEQYF	TGCGCCAGCAGCCAAGTTCGGGGGCTCTACGAGCAGTACTTC
17	-	TRBD1	TRBJ1-1	TRBV9	CASSISRDRGLNTEAFF	TGTGCCAGCAGCATAAGCCGGGACAGGGGGCTGAACACTGAAGCTTTCTTT
15	-	TRBD2	TRBJ2-1	TRBV13	CASSPRTSGSHEQFF	TGTGCCAGCAGCCCGAGGACTAGCGGGAGTCATGAGCAGTTCTTC
15	-	-	TRBJ2-1	TRBV7-3	CASSLEGSSYNEQFF	TGTGCCAGCAGTCTCGAGGGGAGCTCCTACAATGAGCAGTTCTTC
13	-	TRBD2	TRBJ2-7	TRBV2	CATERESFNEQYF	TGTGCCACCGAGCGGGAGTCATTCAACGAGCAGTACTTC
16	-	TRBD2	TRBJ2-1	TRBV10-3	CAISEGVAGGTNEQFF	TGTGCCATCAGTGAGGGGGTTGCGGGAGGGACCAATGAGCAGTTCTTC
13	-	TRBD1	TRBJ1-1	TRBV27	CASSLTGRTEAFF	TGTGCCAGCAGTTTGACAGGGCGCACTGAAGCTTTCTTT
14	-	-	TRBJ1-4	TRBV29-1	CSVRTSGGDEKLFF	TGCAGCGTTAGGACATCGGGAGGGGATGAAAAACTGTTTTTT
15	-	TRBD2	TRBJ2-7	TRBV7-9	CASSLSGRGSYEQYF	TGTGCCAGCAGCCTTAGCGGGAGGGGCTCCTACGAGCAGTACTTC
14	-	-	TRBJ2-7	TRBV28	CASRQTGLSYEQYF	TGTGCCAGCAGGCAGACAGGTCTTTCCTACGAGCAGTACTTC
13	-	-	TRBJ1-1	TRBV6-5	CASSSTLNTEAFF	TGTGCCAGCAGCTCAACCCTGAACACTGAAGCTTTCTTT
13	-	-	TRBJ1-1	TRBV9	CASSGRLNTEAFF	TGTGCCAGCAGCGGACGTTTGAACACTGAAGCTTTCTTT
14	-	-	TRBJ2-7	TRBV2	CASSEAWGPNEQYF	TGTGCCAGCAGTGAAGCATGGGGTCCCAACGAGCAGTACTTC
12	few	-	TRBJ2-7	TRBV29-1	CSVGGRAYEQYF	TGCAGCGTTGGCGGCCGAGCCTACGAGCAGTACTTC
12	few	-	TRBJ1-5	TRBV19	CASTLGNQPQHF	TGTGCCAGTACTTTGGGGAATCAGCCCCAGCATTTT
15	-	-	TRBJ2-7	TRBV7-9	CASSPRSGYLDEQYF	TGTGCCAGCAGCCCTAGGTCCGGGTACTTGGACGAGCAGTACTTC
14	-	TRBD2	TRBJ2-3	TRBV30	CAAGDVVSTDTQYF	TGTGCCGCGGGGGACGTGGTTAGCACAGATACGCAGTATTTT
13	-	-	TRBJ2-1	TRBV13	CASSFRGLNEQFF	TGTGCCAGCAGCTTCCGAGGTCTCAATGAGCAGTTCTTC
13	-	-	TRBJ1-5	TRBV2	CASSDGGNQPQHF	TGTGCCAGCAGTGACGGAGGCAATCAGCCCCAGCATTTT
17	-	TRBD2	TRBJ2-3	TRBV9	CASSASTVGLDTDTQYF	TGTGCCAGCAGCGCCTCCACCGTGGGACTAGACACAGATACGCAGTATTTT
14	-	-	TRBJ2-7	TRBV19	CASSIVASAYEQYF	TGTGCCAGTAGTATAGTGGCGAGCGCCTACGAGCAGTACTTC
14	-	-	TRBJ2-7	TRBV4-1	CASTQGGGGYEQYF	TGCGCCAGCACCCAAGGGGGTGGGGGCTACGAGCAGTACTTC
12	few	TRBD2	TRBJ2-1	TRBV27	CASSRAGGEQFF	TGTGCCAGCAGTAGGGCGGGAGGTGAGCAGTTCTTC
15	-	-	TRBJ2-2	TRBV5-1	CASSLRVPNTGELFF	TGCGCCAGCAGCCTACGGGTGCCGAACACCGGGGAGCTGTTTTTT
15	few	TRBD1	TRBJ2-7	TRBV6-1	CASREETGGFYEQYF	TGTGCCAGCAGGGAGGAGACAGGGGGCTTCTACGAGCAGTACTTC
15	many	-	TRBJ2-1	TRBV7-3	CASSLGPSSYNEQFF	TGTGCCAGCAGCTTAGGGCCCAGCTCCTACAATGAGCAGTTCTTC
17	-	TRBD2	TRBJ2-7	TRBV28	CASSLGREGQFSYEQYF	TGTGCCAGCAGCCTGGGGCGGGAGGGCCAGTTTTCCTACGAGCAGTACTTC
11	-	-	TRBJ2-5	TRBV2	CATVARETQYF	TGTGCCACTGTAGCACGGGAGACCCAGTACTTC